This is a list of T cell receptor beta chains from one sample in a study of patients and donors after allogeneic stem cell transplantation. TCRdb re-analysed the RT-PCR reads in MiXCR, keeping a single row per CDR3 protein. The data show 15,000 to 25,000 distinct CDR3 sequences, 4.5% to 6% seen once. Material for sequencing was blood, either unsorted or a sorted T cell fraction (not recorded which). The receptors derive from a human donor who was either an allogeneic HSCT recipient or a stem cell or donor lymphocyte infusion donor (not recorded which). It is not recorded whose cells these are; they may come from a transplant donor. Both conserved end residues are part of each CDR3. D genes are given only for firm matches. Expanded clones are given a class, and other clones once, few, many or no size at all.

v_call	clone_size	d_call	j_call	cdr3_aa	cdr3_nt
TRBV7-8	NA	NA	TRBJ1-2	CASSLGASQTYGYTF	TGTGCCAGCAGCTTAGGGGCATCCCAAACCTATGGCTACACCTTC
TRBV6-1	many	NA	TRBJ2-7	CASGRLGTYEQYF	TGTGCCAGCGGTCGTCTGGGAACCTACGAGCAGTACTTC
TRBV5-6	many	TRBD1	TRBJ2-7	CASSPRGTGAYEQYF	TGTGCCAGCAGTCCGAGGGGGACAGGGGCCTACGAGCAGTACTTC
TRBV15	many	NA	TRBJ2-5	CATKLPNRETQYF	TGTGCCACCAAACTTCCTAACCGAGAGACCCAGTACTTC
TRBV12-3/TRBV12-4	many	NA	TRBJ2-3	CASSFRTEDTQYF	TGTGCCAGCAGTTTCAGGACAGAAGATACGCAGTATTTT
TRBV3-1	many	NA	TRBJ2-7	CASSQTFLSSYEQYF	TGTGCCAGCAGCCAAACTTTCCTAAGCTCCTACGAGCAGTACTTC
TRBV6-1	medium-sized	TRBD2	TRBJ2-5	CASRLGLAGETQYF	TGTGCCAGCAGACTTGGACTAGCGGGAGAGACCCAGTACTTC
TRBV20-1	NA	NA	TRBJ2-3	CSARVLDTQYF	TGCAGTGCTAGAGTTTTAGATACGCAGTATTTT
TRBV7-9	many	NA	TRBJ1-3	CASSQRAGSGNTIYF	TGTGCCAGCAGCCAGCGGGCAGGCTCTGGAAACACCATATATTTT
TRBV27	many	NA	TRBJ1-2	CASSFDRSQGSGYTF	TGTGCCAGCAGTTTTGACAGGAGCCAGGGGAGCGGCTACACCTTC
TRBV7-9	medium-sized	NA	TRBJ2-2	CASSSSGTGELFF	TGTGCCAGCAGCTCAAGTGGGACCGGGGAGCTGTTTTTT
TRBV20-1	NA	NA	TRBJ1-4	CSASSDGSPLTNEKLFF	TGCAGTGCTAGTTCGGATGGGTCCCCGCTAACTAATGAAAAACTGTTTTTT
TRBV5-1	many	TRBD2	TRBJ2-7	CASSLYSGNSRGTYEQYF	TGCGCCAGCAGCTTGTATAGCGGGAACTCCAGGGGAACCTACGAGCAGTACTTC
TRBV5-1	many	TRBD1	TRBJ1-2	CASSLGQGMLDTF	TGCGCCAGCAGCTTGGGACAGGGTATGTTGGACACCTTC
TRBV28	NA	TRBD2	TRBJ2-2	CASSPPRGARELFF	TGTGCCAGCAGTCCACCGCGGGGGGCGAGGGAGCTGTTTTTT
TRBV28	many	TRBD1	TRBJ1-2	CASRYRTGASYGYTF	TGTGCCAGCAGATACAGGACAGGGGCGTCGTATGGCTACACCTTC
TRBV15	many	NA	TRBJ1-1	CATSRGGAGNTEAFF	TGTGCCACCAGCAGGGGGGGCGCGGGGAACACTGAAGCTTTCTTT
TRBV6-2/TRBV6-3	many	TRBD2	TRBJ2-3	CASTPGASGDTDTQYF	TGTGCCAGCACCCCTGGGGCTAGCGGAGACACAGATACGCAGTATTTT
TRBV11-2	many	TRBD1	TRBJ1-1	CASSLGTGGRVGSNTEAFF	TGTGCCAGCAGCTTAGGTACAGGGGGACGGGTTGGTTCGAACACTGAAGCTTTCTTT
TRBV6-5	many	TRBD1	TRBJ2-1	CASSYFDPGRTGGRNEQFF	TGTGCCAGCAGTTACTTCGATCCCGGCCGCACAGGGGGTCGGAATGAGCAGTTCTTC
TRBV18	few	NA	TRBJ2-1	CASSPPGRGYEQFF	TGTGCCAGCTCACCACCGGGCAGGGGTTATGAGCAGTTCTTC
TRBV6-1	NA	NA	TRBJ2-1	CASSRLALGMSSYNEQFF	TGTGCCAGCAGTCGCCTTGCCCTGGGTATGAGCTCCTACAATGAGCAGTTCTTC
TRBV6-1	NA	TRBD1	TRBJ2-7	CASSRQGAPGEQYF	TGTGCCAGCAGTCGACAGGGGGCGCCGGGCGAGCAGTACTTC
TRBV5-4	few	NA	TRBJ2-1	CASSLEGPNEQFF	TGTGCCAGCAGCTTGGAGGGGCCCAATGAGCAGTTCTTC
TRBV6-5	NA	TRBD1	TRBJ2-4	CASSYSTGGAKNIQYF	TGTGCCAGCAGTTACTCGACAGGGGGCGCCAAAAACATTCAGTACTTC
TRBV2	many	TRBD1	TRBJ1-1	CASRRTGGRTEAFF	TGTGCCAGCAGGCGGACAGGGGGGAGGACTGAAGCTTTCTTT
TRBV5-1	many	TRBD2	TRBJ2-2	CASSPLAGVRTGELFF	TGCGCCAGCAGCCCGCTAGCGGGAGTTCGTACCGGGGAGCTGTTTTTT
TRBV28	NA	NA	TRBJ1-4	CASNTVGENEKLFF	TGTGCCAGCAACACAGTAGGGGAGAATGAAAAACTGTTTTTT
TRBV4-2	NA	NA	TRBJ2-7	CASREDIMGYEQYF	TGTGCCAGCAGGGAAGATATTATGGGCTACGAGCAGTACTTC
TRBV10-1	many	NA	TRBJ2-1	CARNIYHSYNEQFF	TGCGCCAGAAACATTTATCACTCCTACAATGAGCAGTTCTTC
TRBV6-1	NA	TRBD1	TRBJ1-1	CATRGGTGGWNTEAFF	TGTGCCACCCGGGGAGGGACAGGTGGATGGAACACTGAAGCTTTCTTT
TRBV27	many	NA	TRBJ1-1	CASSRDSMNTEAFF	TGTGCCAGCAGTCGCGATTCAATGAACACTGAAGCTTTCTTT
TRBV5-6	medium-sized	NA	TRBJ1-1	CASSTGWDTEAFF	TGTGCCAGCAGCACAGGGTGGGACACTGAAGCTTTCTTT
TRBV20-1	few	NA	TRBJ2-3	CSAAGQAGRDTQYF	TGCAGTGCAGCGGGTCAGGCGGGGAGGGATACGCAGTATTTT
TRBV5-1	many	NA	TRBJ2-2	CASSFLDTGELFF	TGCGCCAGCAGCTTCCTTGACACCGGGGAGCTGTTTTTT
TRBV20-1	many	TRBD1	TRBJ2-7	CSAPVPGQGGDGEQYF	TGCAGTGCTCCCGTGCCGGGACAGGGAGGCGACGGCGAGCAGTACTTC
TRBV18	few	NA	TRBJ1-6	CASSRLRADNSPLHF	TGTGCCAGCTCCCGGTTGAGGGCCGATAATTCACCCCTCCACTTT
TRBV5-6	many	NA	TRBJ2-7	CASSIDTAYEQYF	TGTGCCAGCAGCATTGACACGGCCTACGAGCAGTACTTC
TRBV6-1	many	NA	TRBJ1-6	CASSDERRGTVQTNSPLHF	TGTGCCAGCAGTGATGAAAGAAGAGGGACCGTACAGACGAATTCACCCCTCCACTTT
TRBV5-1	many	NA	TRBJ2-1	CASSSGVIHEQFF	TGCGCCAGCAGCTCTGGGGTAATTCATGAGCAGTTCTTC
TRBV6-1	few	NA	TRBJ1-1	CASSESRGTEAFF	TGTGCCAGCAGTGAGTCCAGAGGGACTGAAGCTTTCTTT
TRBV27	many	NA	TRBJ1-1	CASSSPTQNTEAFF	TGTGCCAGCAGTTCCCCCACACAGAACACTGAAGCTTTCTTT
TRBV18	NA	NA	TRBJ2-7	CASSLTRGNYEQYF	TGTGCCAGCTCACTAACCCGGGGGAACTACGAGCAGTACTTC
TRBV27	NA	TRBD1	TRBJ2-5	CAKWDSRKETQYF	TGTGCCAAATGGGACAGCCGGAAAGAGACCCAGTACTTC
TRBV9	many	TRBD2	TRBJ2-1	CASSVGGLAEYNEQFF	TGTGCCAGCAGCGTAGGCGGACTAGCGGAATACAATGAGCAGTTCTTC